This TCR beta chain was documented in a study of blood T cell repertoires in COVID-19. Study summary: There were acute and convalescent COVID-19 samples, and they came from the United States, Italy and Spain.

In Seattle, patients joined the study during active infection and were tracked longitudinally. In the original analysis: Amplifying reference gene primers gave estimates of nucleated cell counts. The repertoire was sequenced with immunoSEQ multiplex PCR; TCRdb's copy has only in-frame clones and lacks some. V and J calls and clone size come straight from that table; D and trimming were deduced from the DNA. This sample has fewer than 200,000 clones, with approximately 90% found just once. Germline V gene lookup returns CDR1 GTSNPN and CDR2 SVGIG (reference sequence). The V and J ends lost 2 bases and 4 bases, in that order; junction bases with no gene match: 6. This CDR3 region has 16 residues.

Sequenced material: peripheral blood. V is TRBV30 and J is TRBJ2-2; 11 bases line up with TRBD2. The sequence came from a man aged 18 to 35 with COVID-19, enrolled during active disease. The CDR3 DNA reads TGTGCCTGGAGTAGGCTAGCGGGGGGAATCACCGGGGAGCTGTTTTTT. Translated, it gives CAWSRLAGGITGELFF.